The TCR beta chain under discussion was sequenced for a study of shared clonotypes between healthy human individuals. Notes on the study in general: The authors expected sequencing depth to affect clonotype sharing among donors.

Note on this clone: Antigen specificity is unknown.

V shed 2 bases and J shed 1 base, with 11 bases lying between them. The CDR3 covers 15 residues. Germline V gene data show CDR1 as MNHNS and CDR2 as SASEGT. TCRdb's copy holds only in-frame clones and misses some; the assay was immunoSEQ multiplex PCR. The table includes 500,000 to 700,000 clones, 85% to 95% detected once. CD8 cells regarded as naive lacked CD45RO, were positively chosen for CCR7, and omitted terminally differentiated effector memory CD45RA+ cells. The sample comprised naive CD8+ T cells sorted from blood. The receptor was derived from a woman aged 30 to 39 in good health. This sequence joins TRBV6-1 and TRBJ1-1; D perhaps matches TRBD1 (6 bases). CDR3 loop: CASSEWVGGNTEAFF. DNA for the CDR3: TGTGCCAGCAGTGAATGGGTAGGGGGGAACACTGAAGCTTTCTTT.